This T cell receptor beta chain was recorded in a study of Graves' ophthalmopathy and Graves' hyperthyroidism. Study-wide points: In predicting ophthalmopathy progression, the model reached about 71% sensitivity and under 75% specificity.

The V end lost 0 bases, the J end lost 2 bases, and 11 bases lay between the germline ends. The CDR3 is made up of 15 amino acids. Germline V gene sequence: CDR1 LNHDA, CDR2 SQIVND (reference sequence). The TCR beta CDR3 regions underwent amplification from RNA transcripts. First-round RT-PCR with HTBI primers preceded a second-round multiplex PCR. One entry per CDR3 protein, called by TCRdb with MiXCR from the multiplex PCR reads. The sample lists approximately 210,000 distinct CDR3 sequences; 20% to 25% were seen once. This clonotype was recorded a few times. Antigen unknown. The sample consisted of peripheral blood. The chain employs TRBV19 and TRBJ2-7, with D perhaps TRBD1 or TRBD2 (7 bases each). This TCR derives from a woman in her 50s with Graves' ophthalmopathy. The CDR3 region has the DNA TGTGCCAGTAGTATAGATCAGGGGGGGCCCTACGAGCAGTACTTC. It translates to CASSIDQGGPYEQYF.